This entry lists 14 T cell receptor beta chains sequenced from one sample in a study of Tregs in tolerant kidney transplant recipients (dated by TCRdb to about 2019). The method behind the library was the immunoSEQ multiplex PCR assay. TCRdb carries this immuneACCESS record with in-frame sequences only. Its versions omit some clonotypes, under half of them owing to an unresolved V gene in the studies checked, with the rest unexplained. The sample has about 83,000 clones on record, roughly 98% of them singletons. Roughly 0.59% of the sample is taken by the ten largest. The meaning of the sample's time point label: blood sample drawn before combined kidney and bone marrow transplant. Material: CD4+ T cells from blood, obtained before the transplant. The origin of the receptors is a human donor who received a combined kidney and bone marrow transplant.

V and J are TRBV5-1 and TRBJ1-1; 7 bases fit TRBD1. The V gene end was trimmed by 7 bases and the J gene end by 2 bases; junction bases not matched to a gene: 14. Germline V lookup: CDR1 SGHRS, CDR2 YFSETQ. CDR3 length equals 16 residues. The CDR3 reads CASGREGGQINTEAFF. In DNA form, the CDR3 reads TGCGCCAGCGGTCGTGAGGGGGGACAGATAAACACTGAAGCTTTCTTT.

This chain uses TRBV6-5 with TRBJ2-1, with 10 positions matching TRBD2. The germline V gene encodes CDR1 MNHEY and CDR2 SVGAGI. Unmatched junction bases numbered 6, after V lost 8 bases and J lost 5 bases. The CDR3 has 14 amino acids. CDR3: CASQLAGGDNEQFF. The CDR3 DNA reads as TGTGCCAGCCAATTAGCGGGGGGAGACAATGAGCAGTTCTTC.

The CDR3 here is CASSLVLSGHTDTQYF. The CDR3 region has the DNA TGTGCCAGCAGCTTGGTTCTTAGCGGGCACACAGATACGCAGTATTTT. The rearrangement uses TRBV7-9 and TRBJ2-3; 7 nucleotides align to TRBD2. Germline V gives CDR1 SEHNR, CDR2 FQNEAQ (reference sequence). Germline trimming cut 3 bases from V and 2 bases from J; bases unmatched to any gene: 8. The CDR3 totals 16 residues.

This chain joins TRBV11-2 and TRBJ2-1; TRBD2 matches at 7 bases. V gave up 0 bases and J gave up 7 bases; unmatched junction bases: 3. The CDR3 totals 14 residues. Germline CDR1 and CDR2: SGHAT and FQNNGV. CDR3 sequence reads: CASSLEKAGNEQFF. In nucleotides, the CDR3 is TGTGCCAGCAGCTTAGAGAAAGCGGGGAATGAGCAGTTCTTC. Full variable domain (remainder filled in from reference TRBV11-2 and TRBJ2-1): EAGVAQSPRYKIIEKRQSVAFWCNPISGHATLYWYQQILGQGPKLLIQFQNNGVVDDSQLPKDRFSAERLKGVDSTLKIQPAKLEDSAVYLCASSLEKAGNEQFFGPGTRLTVL.

This CDR3 is CASSYDRASPGNTIYF. CDR3 DNA sequence: TGCGCCAGCAGCTACGACAGGGCGAGCCCTGGAAACACCATATATTTT. The V and J genes are TRBV5-1 and TRBJ1-3, with TRBD1 identical over 7 bases. The CDR3 loop spans 16 amino acids. V was clipped by 3 bases and J by 2 bases; unmatched bases: 8. Germline CDR1 SGHRS, CDR2 YFSETQ.

The chain combines TRBV14 with TRBJ1-3; perhaps TRBD1 as D (5 bases). There are 17 residues in the CDR3. Germline V gene sequence: CDR1 SGHDN, CDR2 FVKESK. V lost 1 base and J lost 2, with 15 bases in between. The CDR3 bases are TGTGCCAGCAGCCAAGGGGGCATAAGCGTCACTGGAAACACCATATATTTT. It codes for CASSQGGISVTGNTIYF.

The V call is TRBV5-1, the J call TRBJ2-7; 13 bases align to TRBD2. V lost 2 bases, J lost 2 bases, and 4 bases stayed unmatched. The germline V gene encodes CDR1 SGHRS and CDR2 YFSETQ. The CDR3 is 16 residues long. The CDR3 loop is CASSLTSGGDPYEQYF. CDR3 sequence (DNA): TGCGCCAGCAGCTTAACTAGCGGGGGGGACCCCTACGAGCAGTACTTC.

The genes are TRBV6-5 and TRBJ1-4; D gene uncertain. In germline, CDR1 is MNHEY, CDR2 SVGAGI. The V end was cut by 0 bases, the J end by 8 bases, with 13 bases between. This CDR3 spans 15 amino acids. CDR3 region: CASSYSRGLGEKLFF. Here the CDR3 DNA reads TGTGCCAGCAGTTACTCGCGAGGGTTAGGGGAAAAACTGTTTTTT.

The chain uses TRBV18 and TRBJ1-6; D remains unclear. Germline V CDR1 and CDR2: KGHSH, LQKENI. Trimming removed 2 bases at V and 5 bases at J, with 19 bases between. CDR3 length: 18 residues. CDR3 sequence reads: CASSPRSQFGYDNSPLHF. For the CDR3, the DNA is TGTGCCAGCTCACCAAGATCTCAATTCGGTTACGATAATTCACCCCTCCACTTT.

The chain joins TRBV18 to TRBJ1-2, with D maybe TRBD1 (6 bases). V lost 2 bases, J lost 3 bases, and 16 bases lay in between. Per germline, CDR1 KGHSH and CDR2 LQKENI. The CDR3 length is 16 residues. The CDR3 nucleotides read TGTGCCAGCTCACCAAGCCGACAGGTTAAGGACTATGGCTACACCTTC. Amino acid sequence: CASSPSRQVKDYGYTF.

The V gene is TRBV7-3, the J gene TRBJ2-1, with TRBD2 matching 15 bases. The germline CDR1 and CDR2 sequences are SGHTA and FQGTGA. The V gene end was trimmed by 6 bases and the J gene end by 7 bases; junction bases not matched to a gene: 4. There are 15 residues in the CDR3. DNA for the CDR3: TGTGCCAGCAGTCGGACTAGCGGGGGGGCGAATGAGCAGTTCTTC. As protein: CASSRTSGGANEQFF.

The chain links TRBV11-1 to TRBJ1-4, with TRBD1 identical over 8 bases. The CDR3 is 17 amino acids. Germline CDR1 is SGHAT and CDR2 is FQDESV (reference sequence). V shed 5 bases, J shed 1 base, and the junction held 9 bases outside the gene matches. In DNA, the CDR3 is TGTGCCAGCAGCCGTGGACAGGGATACCGAACTAATGAAAAACTGTTTTTT. This gives the protein CASSRGQGYRTNEKLFF.

The chain employs TRBV30 and TRBJ2-7, with 8 positions matching TRBD1. The V gene's germline CDR1 is GTSNPN and CDR2 SVGIG (reference sequence). This CDR3 region has 14 residues. Trimming at V came to 7 bases and at J to 4 bases, leaving 12 bases not matched to a gene. CDR3 region: CASCCGQGEYEQYF. CDR3 coding DNA: TGTGCCTCCTGCTGCGGACAGGGAGAGTACGAGCAGTACTTC.

This rearrangement joins TRBV28 to TRBJ2-7; D is possibly TRBD2 (5 bases). The CDR3 is made up of 17 amino acids. Germline V lookup: CDR1 MDHEN, CDR2 SYDVKM. Trimming took 3 bases from V and 2 from J, leaving 20 bases between them. The CDR3: CASSFSDSGEMTYEQYF. In DNA, the CDR3 is TGTGCCAGCAGTTTCTCCGACTCCGGGGAAATGACCTACGAGCAGTACTTC.